This TCR beta chain comes out of a study of Ad26.COV2.S vaccination and SARS-CoV-2 variants. At the level of the study: Sample donor was a member of the COV1001 Ad26.COV2.S trial arm.

Germline CDR1 and CDR2: SNHLY and FYNNEI. The ends were cut back, 8 bases at V and 4 bases at J, with 24 bases in the middle. CDR3 length equals 17 residues. Stated treatment: roughly 18 received Ad26.COV2.S at low or high dose, single or two shots; roughly 5 received placebo; per-sample allocation not given. Each sample was drawn 63 days after the first injection (of vaccine or placebo). Here immunoSEQ multiplex PCR was the method, and the copy in TCRdb shows in-frame clones only, minus some. The sample has 440,000 or so clones, around 89% seen once; the top ten hold under 2%. This receptor was identified in a person between 18 and 65 years old who received the Ad26.COV2.S COVID-19 vaccine or a placebo. The genes are TRBV2 and TRBJ2-4; the D call may be TRBD1 or TRBD2 (5 bases each). The material sequenced was peripheral blood, taken in a trial of Ad26.COV2.S vaccine versus placebo. The CDR3 region is CASRQSSTGTKKNIQYF. The CDR3, as DNA: TGTGCCAGCCGCCAATCCTCGACCGGGACGAAAAAAAACATTCAGTACTTC.